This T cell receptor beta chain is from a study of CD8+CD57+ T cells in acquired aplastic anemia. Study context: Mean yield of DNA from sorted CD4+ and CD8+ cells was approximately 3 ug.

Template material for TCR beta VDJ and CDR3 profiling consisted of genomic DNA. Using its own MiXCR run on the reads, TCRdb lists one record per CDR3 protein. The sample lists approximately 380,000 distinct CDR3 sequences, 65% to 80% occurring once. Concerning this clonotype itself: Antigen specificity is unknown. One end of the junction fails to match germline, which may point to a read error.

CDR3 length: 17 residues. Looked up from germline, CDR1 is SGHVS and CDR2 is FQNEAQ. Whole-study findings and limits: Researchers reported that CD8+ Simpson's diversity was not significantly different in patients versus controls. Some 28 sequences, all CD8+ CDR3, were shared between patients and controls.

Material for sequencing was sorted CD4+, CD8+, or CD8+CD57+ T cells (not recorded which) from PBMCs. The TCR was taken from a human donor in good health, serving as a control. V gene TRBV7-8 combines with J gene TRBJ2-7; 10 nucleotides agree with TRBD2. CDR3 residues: CASSRSLAGVASYEQYF. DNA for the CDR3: TGTGCTAGCAGCCGTAGTCTAGCGGGGGTTGCCTCCTACGAGCAGTACTTC.